Sequencing of this T cell receptor (beta chain) was carried out in a study of blood T cell repertoires in COVID-19 (TCRdb year 2020). At the level of the whole study: The collaborator samples originated in the United States, Italy and Spain and spanned the acute and convalescent phases of COVID-19. The sample metadata nearly always contained a de-identified subject ID, COVID-19 status, age in years and sex. HLA class I and class II types, where available, came from metadata supplied by the sample provider rather than from assay-based typing. Subjects who had been exposed to COVID-19, were actively infected with it, or had recovered from it provided the deeply sampled blood TCRbeta repertoires that made up the dataset. The material from the prospective study consisted of cDNA or gDNA derived from T cells, B-cell-depleted T cells, or PBMCs. The repertoires were made available in a free public database intended to serve as a resource for research on the immune response to SARS-CoV-2. Samples came from the ongoing ImmuneRACE study (first 160 participants) plus 1,254 subjects from 6 global collaborators.

TCRbeta CDR3 regions were amplified from genomic DNA by means of the immunoSEQ Assay, a bias-controlled multiplex PCR. The authors' pipeline ran thus. The number of nucleated cells in each sample was estimated by amplification of reference gene primers within the assay. Sequence reads were collapsed and filtered to measure the absolute abundance of every unique TCRbeta CDR3 rearrangement. Productive Simpson clonality was computed per sample as the square root of Simpson's diversity index over productive rearrangements. The table comes from immuneACCESS by way of TCRdb, which keeps in-frame sequences with V and J called. Part of the clones is missing from these tables; in studies checked, under half for an unresolved V gene and the rest for unknown reasons. From that table come the V and J calls and clone size; the DNA was used to work out D and trimming. The sample table contains 350,000 to 450,000 clones; only one count was recorded for 83% of them. Over 4.5% of the sample belongs to the ten largest clones.

Participants in the prospective study were enrolled through a virtual design, were aged roughly 18 to 100 years, and lived in about 25 United States geographic areas. In the prospective study, participants were assigned to cohorts based on the clinical history participants reported in a screening survey and a study questionnaire. Recovered participants in ImmuneRACE Cohort 3 were defined as having two consecutive negative NP/OP PCR tests, clearance from a healthcare professional, or resolution of symptoms. In the prospective study, mobile phlebotomists collected whole blood, serum and a nasopharyngeal or oropharyngeal swab from each participant. Over a 2-month period, participants in the prospective study had the option of providing additional blood draws and questionnaires. Before DNA extraction, blood samples from the prospective study were shipped at room temperature or frozen. CDR1 and CDR2, per the germline V gene, are SGHVS and FQNEAQ. Measured from the cysteine to the phenylalanine, the CDR3 is 15 residues long. Only CDR3 DNA remains: 45 bases, in frame from the first base. Trimming takes 5 bases from V and 0 bases from J, and the germline ends sit 13 bases apart.

As to this clone: Which antigen it targets is not known. No per-base quality is available; no much larger clone lies one base away.

General study outcomes and caveats: Clinical and demographic metadata were provided uncurated, with the amount varying by source and participant.

The source material was PBMCs or T cells enriched from blood (not recorded which). This clonotype originated in a woman aged 45 to 65 who had recovered from COVID-19. The chain is assembled from TRBV7-8 and TRBJ1-1; perhaps TRBD1 is the D gene, with 5 bases matching. The sequence in DNA is TGTGCCAGCAGCCAACAGTCAGGGATGAACACTGAAGCTTTCTTT. Its product reads: CASSQQSGMNTEAFF. When the CDR3 is completed using the reference TRBV7-8 and TRBJ1-1 genes on either side, the full variable domain is GAGVSQSPRYKVAKRGQDVALRCDPISGHVSLFWYQQALGQGPEFLTYFQNEAQLDKSGLPSDRFFAERPEGSVSTLKIQRTQQEDSAVYLCASSQQSGMNTEAFFGQGTRLTVV.